This TCR beta chain was recovered during a study of B cell selection in AIRE deficiency. CD4+CD127+ cells were sorted as the conventional CD4 T cells. Healthy unrelated donors supplied the control samples. Notes on this clone: Its specificity is not known.

Profiled with immunoSEQ multiplex PCR; TCRdb holds only in-frame clones, not every one. There are about 24,000 clones in the sample; 96% occur only once, and under 0.2% lies in the top ten. CDR1 and CDR2 from the germline V gene are SGHRS and YFSETQ. V was clipped by 0 bases and J by 5 bases, with 6 bases between them. This CDR3 contains 13 residues. Study outcomes and limitations: Of roughly 4,000 shared Treg TCRbeta sequences, under 35% were healthy-only, more than 7.5% patient-only. Tconv and Treg cells from AIRE-deficient patients resembled healthy donors in TCRBV usage, CDR3 length and diversity.

The sequenced sample was CD4+CD127+ conventional T cells sorted from PBMCs. V gene TRBV5-1 combines with J gene TRBJ2-1; D unclear. This receptor was taken from a human donor in good health. The CDR3 DNA is TGCGCCAGCAGCTTGGGCAGGAACAATGAGCAGTTCTTC. It is translated as CASSLGRNNEQFF.